This TCR beta chain was sequenced in a study of cytomegalovirus exposure and HLA in healthy donors. Germline assignment: CDR1 WNHNN and CDR2 SYGVQD (reference sequence). This CDR3 contains 15 residues. The V end was cut by 5 bases, the J end by 5 bases, with 19 bases between. A remark on this clone: Its antigen is not known.

Primers for the PCR totalled 60 Vbeta and 13 Jbeta. Clones were sequenced by immunoSEQ multiplex PCR, and TCRdb holds only the in-frame ones, with some missing. The table records about 140,000 clones, less than 80% of them present only once. Study-wide findings and caveats: Likely technical artifact: a cluster of highly shared sequence variants.

The sample comprised PBMCs. This rearrangement joins TRBV10-1 to TRBJ2-7; D is ambiguous. This receptor was identified in a woman in her 50s in good health and CMV-seropositive. CDR3 sequence (DNA): TGCGCCAGCAGTCGTAGTCACCTCCTGGGCAACGAGCAGTACTTC. It translates to CASSRSHLLGNEQYF.